Detailed here is one T cell receptor beta chain. This clone was seen once. The antigen it binds to is not known. Base-call qualities are not available, and no considerably larger clone is one nucleotide away. Based on the germline V gene, the CDR1 and CDR2 sequences are SGDLS and YYNGEE. Counted from cysteine to phenylalanine, this CDR3 has 18 amino acids. Of all the DNA, just the CDR3 is kept, 54 bases in frame from base 1. The germline V end is reduced by 1 base and the J end by 4 bases; junction bases left unmatched: 6. This entry belongs to a study of shared clonotypes between healthy human individuals (TCRdb year 2020). About the investigation overall: Three men and a couple of women, aged 18 to 49 years, made up the cohort. Per donor, three plates each were used for CD4 naive and CD4 memory, two for CD8 naive, and one for CD8 memory. The study deeply sequenced blood TCR repertoires of about 5 healthy adults to estimate repertoire size and the extent of clonotype sharing between individuals. Different laboratories and diverse techniques were used to prepare libraries and sequence TCR repertoires, to increase sequencing depth and limit assay-specific biases. Leukapheresis yielded between about 0.94 and 8.9 billion PBMCs per donor. Points the paper makes about the study in general: Naive subsets generally had larger estimated clonotype richness than memory subsets. The genetic and exposure-history diversity represented was limited by the small number of donors. Clonotypes shared by all four sorted-subset donors showed higher generation probabilities than non-shared clonotypes. Even with the large sequencing depth, rarefaction of the sorted-subset datasets indicated that sequencing was incomplete. Based on pairwise subsampling, the degree of clonotype sharing among donors was expected to be affected by sequencing depth. When four donors were compared, the shared fraction of clonotypes was around 5% for naive CD4, approximately 3.3% for naive CD8, 2.3% for memory CD4, and around 0.37% for memory CD8. Sampling was restricted to blood, and TCR repertoires in tissues likely differ from the TCR repertoires found in blood.

Using the deep immunoSEQ assay, multiplex PCR amplified TCR CDR3 regions from genomic DNA. Genomic DNA extracted from each cell subset was distributed evenly over all wells of several immunoSEQ 96-well plates, and each plate served as one replicate. Each replicate PCR for sorted subsets received around 200 ng genomic DNA, equal to about 29,000 T cell genomes. Purified libraries were measured with a Qubit 3.0 fluorometer, size-checked on a Bioanalyzer 2100, and measured again with the KAPA Library Quantification kit. A separate single-read 150-cycle Illumina NextSeq 550 flow cell was used to sequence each immunoSEQ 96-well plate. Regarding the original processing steps: Because only junctional sequences without quality scores were contained in the immunoSEQ output, filtering matching that applied to full-length reads could not be performed. To assign V/J genes and CDR3, sequences were annotated against IMGT germline references using PyIR, a Python wrapper for IgBLAST v1.9. Any read was removed if the V/J assignment was weak (E-value above 1e-6), the CDR3 was missing, or the read contained stop codons, out-of-frame junctions, or ambiguous translated residues. V3J clonotypes were defined as sequences sharing the same inferred V gene, J gene, and CDR3 amino acid sequence. The percentage overlap between two repertoires was calculated by dividing the number of shared unique clonotypes by the size of the smaller repertoire. Repertoire richness was assessed with RTK rarefaction, the Chao1 estimator, and Recon v2.1 estimates of unobserved clonotypes. OLGA was used to compute generation probabilities for all TCRbeta clonotypes that the gDNA method yielded from a few donors. TCRdb carries this immuneACCESS record with in-frame sequences only. Its versions omit some clonotypes, under half of them owing to an unresolved V gene in the studies checked, with the rest unexplained. V and J calls and clone size are given by that table; D and trimming were obtained from the DNA. For this sample there are 2.3 million or so clones; more than 80% appear just once. The top ten hold about 0.41% of the sample.

The donors were healthy, HIV-negative adults with no recently reported acute infections or vaccinations. All donors were Caucasian adults living in Nashville, Tennessee, USA. Magnetic negative selection was used to enrich CD4+ T cells, after which naive cells were positively selected on CD45RA and the negative fraction became the memory subset. After blood collection by leukapheresis, PBMCs were isolated using Ficoll-Histopaque density gradient centrifugation and then cryopreserved in the vapor phase of liquid nitrogen. Analytical flow cytometry was used to check the purity and quantity of each magnetically sorted T cell population. Each sorted fraction had its genomic DNA isolated and then quantified by UV absorbance on a Nanodrop 2000c.

The chain uses TRBV9 and TRBJ2-2, with TRBD2 identical over 14 junction bases. The sample taken for sequencing was naive CD4+ T cells from PBMCs. In the paper's terms, the cell subset or site label means: CD45RA+ positively selected. The TCR was taken from a man between 18 and 29 years old in good health. Some clones in this sample may be carry-over from other donors' samples. The nucleotides read TGTGCCAGCAGCGTATGGGGACTAGCGGGAGAGGTCACCGGGGAGCTGTTTTTT. This encodes CASSVWGLAGEVTGELFF.